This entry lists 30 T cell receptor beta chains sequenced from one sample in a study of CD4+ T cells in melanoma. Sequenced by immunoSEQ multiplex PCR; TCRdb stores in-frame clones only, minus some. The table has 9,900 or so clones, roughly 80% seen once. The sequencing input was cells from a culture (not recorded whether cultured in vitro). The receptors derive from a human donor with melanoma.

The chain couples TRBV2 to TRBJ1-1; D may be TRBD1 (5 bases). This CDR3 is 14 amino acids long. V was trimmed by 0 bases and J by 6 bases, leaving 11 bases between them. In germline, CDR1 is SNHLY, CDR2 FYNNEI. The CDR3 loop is CASSEADLGAEAFF. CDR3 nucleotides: TGTGCCAGCAGTGAAGCGGACTTAGGGGCTGAAGCTTTCTTT.

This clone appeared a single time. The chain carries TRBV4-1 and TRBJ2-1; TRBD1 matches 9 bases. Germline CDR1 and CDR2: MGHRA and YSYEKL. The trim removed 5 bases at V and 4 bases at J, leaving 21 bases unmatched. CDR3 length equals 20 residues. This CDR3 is CASSFYNRDRAFREYNEQFF. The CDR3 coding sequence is TGCGCCAGCAGCTTTTACAACCGGGACAGGGCGTTCCGGGAGTACAATGAGCAGTTCTTC.

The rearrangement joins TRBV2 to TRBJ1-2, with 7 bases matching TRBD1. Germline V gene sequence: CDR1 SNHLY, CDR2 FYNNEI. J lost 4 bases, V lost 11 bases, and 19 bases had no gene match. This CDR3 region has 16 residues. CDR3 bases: TGTGCCGAATCCGGGACAGACGCGGGGTCCGTCTATGGCTACACCTTC. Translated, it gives CAESGTDAGSVYGYTF.

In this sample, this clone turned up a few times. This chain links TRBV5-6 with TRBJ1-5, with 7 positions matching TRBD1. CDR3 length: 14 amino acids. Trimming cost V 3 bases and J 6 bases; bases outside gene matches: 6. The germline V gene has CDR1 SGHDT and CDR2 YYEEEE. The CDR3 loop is CASSYQGGGQPQHF. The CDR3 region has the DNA TGTGCCAGCAGCTATCAGGGGGGAGGTCAGCCCCAGCATTTT.

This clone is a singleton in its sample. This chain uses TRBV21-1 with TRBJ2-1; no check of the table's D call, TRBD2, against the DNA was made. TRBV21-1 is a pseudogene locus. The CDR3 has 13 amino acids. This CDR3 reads CASSDGDSNEQFF. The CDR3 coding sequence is TGTGCCAGCAGCGACGGGGATTCCAATGAGCAGTTCTTC.

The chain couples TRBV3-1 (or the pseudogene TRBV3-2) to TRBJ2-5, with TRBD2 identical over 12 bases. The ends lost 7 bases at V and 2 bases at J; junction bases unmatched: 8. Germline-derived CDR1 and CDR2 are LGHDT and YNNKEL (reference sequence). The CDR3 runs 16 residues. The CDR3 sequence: CASTSGGEGEQETQYF. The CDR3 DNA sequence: TGTGCCAGCACTAGCGGGGGGGAGGGTGAGCAAGAGACCCAGTACTTC.

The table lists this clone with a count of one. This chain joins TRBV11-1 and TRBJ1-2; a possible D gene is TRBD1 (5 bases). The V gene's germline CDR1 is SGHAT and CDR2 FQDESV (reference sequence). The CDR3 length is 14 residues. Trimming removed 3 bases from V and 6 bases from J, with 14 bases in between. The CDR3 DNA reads TGTGCCAGCAGCTTTGGTCTTGGGGGTAATGGCTACACCTTC. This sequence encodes CASSFGLGGNGYTF. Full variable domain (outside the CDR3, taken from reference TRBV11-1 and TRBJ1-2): EAEVAQSPRYKITEKSQAVAFWCDPISGHATLYWYRQILGQGPELLVQFQDESVVDDSQLPKDRFSAERLKGVDSTLKIQPAELGDSAMYLCASSFGLGGNGYTFGSGTRLTVV.

CDR3 in amino acids: CATSRESAGGGNEQFF. The CDR3, as DNA: TGTGCCACCAGCAGAGAGTCGGCGGGAGGGGGAAATGAGCAGTTCTTC. This chain connects TRBV15 to TRBJ2-1; 9 nucleotides match TRBD2. The trim removed 0 bases at V and 7 bases at J, leaving 7 bases unmatched. The CDR3 spans 16 residues. Germline lookup yields CDR1 LNHNV and CDR2 YYDKDF (reference sequence).

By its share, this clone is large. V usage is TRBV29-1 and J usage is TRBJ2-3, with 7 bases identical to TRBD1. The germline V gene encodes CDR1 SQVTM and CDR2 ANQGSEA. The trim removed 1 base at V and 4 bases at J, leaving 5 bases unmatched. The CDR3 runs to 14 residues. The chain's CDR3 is CSVEVGQGADTQYF. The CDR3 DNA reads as TGCAGCGTTGAAGTGGGTCAGGGGGCAGATACGCAGTATTTT.

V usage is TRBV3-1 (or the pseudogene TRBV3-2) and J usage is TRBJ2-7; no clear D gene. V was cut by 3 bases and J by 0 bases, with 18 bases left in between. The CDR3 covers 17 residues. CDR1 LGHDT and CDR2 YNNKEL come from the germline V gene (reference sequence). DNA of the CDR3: TGTGCCAGCAGCCAGAGACTCGGATTGTACAGCTCCTACGAGCAGTACTTC. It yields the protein CASSQRLGLYSSYEQYF.

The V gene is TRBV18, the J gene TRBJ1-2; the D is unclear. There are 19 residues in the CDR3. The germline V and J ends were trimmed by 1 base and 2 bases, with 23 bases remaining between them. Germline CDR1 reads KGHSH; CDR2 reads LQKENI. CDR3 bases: TGTGCCAGCTCACCACTCTCTTCCCTTCGGGGAATAGAGAACTATGGCTACACCTTC. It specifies CASSPLSSLRGIENYGYTF. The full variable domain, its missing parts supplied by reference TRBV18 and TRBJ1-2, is NAGVMQNPRHLVRRRGQEARLRCSPMKGHSHVYWYRQLPEEGLKFMVYLQKENIIDESGMPKERFSAEFPKEGPSILRIQQVVRGDSAAYFCASSPLSSLRGIENYGYTFGSGTRLTVV.

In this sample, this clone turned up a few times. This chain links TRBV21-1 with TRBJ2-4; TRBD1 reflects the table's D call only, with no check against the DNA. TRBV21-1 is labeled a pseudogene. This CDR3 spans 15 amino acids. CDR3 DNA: TGTGCCAGCAGCGAACAGGGTTTAGCCAAAAACATTCAGTACTTC. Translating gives CASSEQGLAKNIQYF.

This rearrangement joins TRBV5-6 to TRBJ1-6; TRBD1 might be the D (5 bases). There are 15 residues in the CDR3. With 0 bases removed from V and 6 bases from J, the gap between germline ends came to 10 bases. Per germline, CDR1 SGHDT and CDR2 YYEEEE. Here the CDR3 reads CASSLVAGSNSPLHF. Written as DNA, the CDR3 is TGTGCCAGCAGCTTGGTGGCAGGGTCTAATTCACCCCTCCACTTT.

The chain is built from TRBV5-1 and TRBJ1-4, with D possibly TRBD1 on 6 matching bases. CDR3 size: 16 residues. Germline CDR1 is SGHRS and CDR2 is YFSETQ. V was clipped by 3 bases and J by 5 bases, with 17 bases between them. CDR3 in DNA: TGCGCCAGCAGCTCCAGGCCCGGACAGCCGAATGAAAAACTGTTTTTT. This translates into CASSSRPGQPNEKLFF. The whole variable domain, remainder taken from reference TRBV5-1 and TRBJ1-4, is KAGVTQTPRYLIKTRGQQVTLSCSPISGHRSVSWYQQTPGQGLQFLFEYFSETQRNKGNFPGRFSGRQFSNSRSEMNVSTLELGDSALYLCASSSRPGQPNEKLFFGSGTQLSVL.

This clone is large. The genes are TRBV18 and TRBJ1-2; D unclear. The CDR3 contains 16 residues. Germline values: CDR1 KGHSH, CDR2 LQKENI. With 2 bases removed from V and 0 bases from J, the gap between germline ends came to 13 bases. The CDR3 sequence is CASSPSIVRANYGYTF. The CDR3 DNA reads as TGTGCCAGCTCACCATCAATAGTGCGAGCTAACTATGGCTACACCTTC.

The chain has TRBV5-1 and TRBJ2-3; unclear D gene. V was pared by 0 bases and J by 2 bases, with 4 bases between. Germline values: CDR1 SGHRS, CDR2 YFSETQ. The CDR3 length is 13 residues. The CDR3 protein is CASSLDHTDTQYF. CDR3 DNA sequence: TGCGCCAGCAGCTTGGACCACACAGATACGCAGTATTTT.

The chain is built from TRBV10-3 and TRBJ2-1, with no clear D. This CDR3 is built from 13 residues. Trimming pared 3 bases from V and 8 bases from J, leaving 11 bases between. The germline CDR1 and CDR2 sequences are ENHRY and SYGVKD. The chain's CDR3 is CAISDRTEDEQFF. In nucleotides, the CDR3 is TGTGCCATCAGTGACCGTACCGAGGATGAGCAGTTCTTC.

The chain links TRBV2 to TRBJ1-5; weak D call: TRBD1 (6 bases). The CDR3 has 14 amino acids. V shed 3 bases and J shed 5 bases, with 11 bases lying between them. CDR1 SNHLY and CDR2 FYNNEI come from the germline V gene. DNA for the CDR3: TGTGCCAGCAGTGATGGGGGGCGGGATCAGCCCCAGCATTTT. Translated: CASSDGGRDQPQHF.

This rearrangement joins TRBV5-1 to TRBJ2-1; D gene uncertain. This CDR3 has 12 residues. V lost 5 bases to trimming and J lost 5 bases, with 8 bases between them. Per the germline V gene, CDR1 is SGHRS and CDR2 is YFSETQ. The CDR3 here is CASRRSDNEQFF. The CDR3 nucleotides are TGCGCCAGCAGAAGGTCGGACAATGAGCAGTTCTTC.

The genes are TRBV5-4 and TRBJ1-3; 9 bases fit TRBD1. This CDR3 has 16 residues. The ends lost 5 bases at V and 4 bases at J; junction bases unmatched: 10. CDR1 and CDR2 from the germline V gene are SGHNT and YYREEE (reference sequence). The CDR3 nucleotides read TGTGCCAGCAGTTCGCGGACAGGGGCTACGGGAAACACCATATATTTT. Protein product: CASSSRTGATGNTIYF. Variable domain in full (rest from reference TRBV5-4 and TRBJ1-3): ETGVTQSPTHLIKTRGQQVTLRCSSQSGHNTVSWYQQALGQGPQFIFQYYREEENGRGNFPPRFSGLQFPNYSSELNVNALELDDSALYLCASSSRTGATGNTIYFGEGSWLTVV.

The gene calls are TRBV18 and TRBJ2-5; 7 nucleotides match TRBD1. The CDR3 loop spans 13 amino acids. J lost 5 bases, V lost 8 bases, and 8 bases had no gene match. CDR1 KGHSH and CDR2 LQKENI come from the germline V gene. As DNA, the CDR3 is TGTGCCAGCAACAGGGGTGTCGGCGAGACCCAGTACTTC. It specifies CASNRGVGETQYF.

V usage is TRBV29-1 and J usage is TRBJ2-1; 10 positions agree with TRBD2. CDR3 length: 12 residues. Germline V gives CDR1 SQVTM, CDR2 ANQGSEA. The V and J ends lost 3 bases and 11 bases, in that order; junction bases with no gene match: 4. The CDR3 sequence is CSVDLAGAQQFF. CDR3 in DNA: TGCAGCGTTGACCTAGCGGGGGCCCAGCAGTTCTTC.

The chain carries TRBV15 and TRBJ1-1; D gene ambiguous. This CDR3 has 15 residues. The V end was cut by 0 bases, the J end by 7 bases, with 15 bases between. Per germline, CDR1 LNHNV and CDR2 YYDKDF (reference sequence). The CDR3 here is CATSRDRTSQVEAFF. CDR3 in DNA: TGTGCCACCAGCAGAGACAGGACGAGCCAGGTTGAAGCTTTCTTT.

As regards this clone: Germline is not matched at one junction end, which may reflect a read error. The CDR3 DNA follows: TGCGCCAGCAGCTTGGAAGGGGCGAGTCAAGGGACCCAGTACTTC. Encoded protein: CASSLEGASQGTQYF. The genes are TRBV5-1 and TRBJ2-5; D possibly corresponds to TRBD1 (5 bases). The CDR3 consists of 15 residues. Per the germline V gene, CDR1 is SGHRS and CDR2 is YFSETQ.

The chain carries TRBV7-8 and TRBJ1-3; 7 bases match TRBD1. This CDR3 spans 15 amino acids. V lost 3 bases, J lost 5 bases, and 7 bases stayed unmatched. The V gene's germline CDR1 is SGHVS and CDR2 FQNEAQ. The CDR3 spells CASSFQTGQRNTIYF. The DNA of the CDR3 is TGTGCCAGCAGCTTTCAGACAGGGCAAAGAAACACCATATATTTT.

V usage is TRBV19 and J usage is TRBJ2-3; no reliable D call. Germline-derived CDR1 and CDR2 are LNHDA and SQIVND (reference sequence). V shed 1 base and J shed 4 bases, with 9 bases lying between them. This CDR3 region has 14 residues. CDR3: CASSIATPPDTQYF. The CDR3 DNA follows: TGTGCCAGTAGTATAGCTACCCCCCCAGATACGCAGTATTTT.

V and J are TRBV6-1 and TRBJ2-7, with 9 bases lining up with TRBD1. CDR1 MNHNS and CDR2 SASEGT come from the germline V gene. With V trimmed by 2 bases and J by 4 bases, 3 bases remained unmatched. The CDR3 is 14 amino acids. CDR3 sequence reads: CASSEYGQGYEQYF. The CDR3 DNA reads TGTGCCAGCAGTGAATATGGACAGGGGTACGAGCAGTACTTC.

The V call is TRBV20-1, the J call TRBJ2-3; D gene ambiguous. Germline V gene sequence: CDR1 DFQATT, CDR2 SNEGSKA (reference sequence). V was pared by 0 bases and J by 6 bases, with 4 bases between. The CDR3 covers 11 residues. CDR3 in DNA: TGCAGTGCTAGAGATCGGGATACGCAGTATTTT. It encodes CSARDRDTQYF.

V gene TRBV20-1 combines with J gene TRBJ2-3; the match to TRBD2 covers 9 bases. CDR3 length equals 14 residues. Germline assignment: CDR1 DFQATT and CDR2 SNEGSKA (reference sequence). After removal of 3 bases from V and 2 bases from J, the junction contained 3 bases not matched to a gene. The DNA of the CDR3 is TGCAGTGCTAGTGGCGGGGGGGACACAGATACGCAGTATTTT. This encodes CSASGGGDTDTQYF.

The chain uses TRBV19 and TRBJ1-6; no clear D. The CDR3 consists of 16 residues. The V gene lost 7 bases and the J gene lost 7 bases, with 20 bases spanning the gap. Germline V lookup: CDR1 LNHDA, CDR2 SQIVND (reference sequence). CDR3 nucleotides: TGTGCCAGTAAAGACCCAAAGACAAACGCAAATTCACCCCTCCACTTT. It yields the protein CASKDPKTNANSPLHF.